The 21 T cell receptor beta chains given below trace back to one sample, sequenced in a study of blood T cell repertoires in COVID-19. TCRdb's table, derived via immunoSEQ multiplex PCR, lists solely in-frame clones and lacks some. The repertoire holds about 150,000 clones, with over 75% as singletons. What was sequenced was PBMCs or T cells enriched from blood (not recorded which). Receptors originate from a woman between 50 and 59 years old who had recovered from COVID-19.

The rearrangement joins TRBV18 to TRBJ2-3, with TRBD2 identical over 7 bases. V was clipped by 3 bases and J by 7 bases; unmatched bases: 7. The germline CDR1 and CDR2 sequences are KGHSH and LQKENI. The CDR3 is 14 amino acids. The CDR3 sequence is CASSPGGSINTQYF. The CDR3 region has the DNA TGTGCCAGCTCACCTGGCGGGAGTATAAATACGCAGTATTTT.

The rearrangement uses TRBV6-5 and TRBJ1-1; TRBD1 matches at 8 bases. V gave up 6 bases and J gave up 4 bases; unmatched junction bases: 4. Germline loops: CDR1 MNHEY, CDR2 SVGAGI. The CDR3 runs to 13 residues. The CDR3 coding sequence is TGTGCCAGCAGGAAGGACAGGGCCACTGAAGCTTTCTTT. Residues: CASRKDRATEAFF.

The chain joins TRBV29-1 to TRBJ1-5; no clear D gene. Trimming removed 7 bases at V and 10 bases at J, with 23 bases between. The CDR3 is 14 residues long. The germline V gene has CDR1 SQVTM and CDR2 ANQGSEA. CDR3 coding DNA: TGCAGCGCCGCCACGGCGGGAGACTCAGGACCCCAGCATTTT. Its protein product is CSAATAGDSGPQHF.

The chain combines TRBV19 with TRBJ2-7; D may be TRBD2 (6 bases). Deletions cut 4 bases from V and 1 base from J, with 20 bases between. Germline V CDR1 and CDR2: LNHDA, SQIVND (reference sequence). CDR3 length: 17 amino acids. The CDR3 region is CASSTLRDAGRSYEQYF. CDR3 nucleotides: TGTGCCAGTAGTACCCTTAGGGACGCGGGGCGTTCCTACGAGCAGTACTTC. The full variable domain, in which reference TRBV19 and TRBJ2-7 provide the parts outside the CDR3, is DGGITQSPKYLFRKEGQNVTLSCEQNLNHDAMYWYRQDPGQGLRLIYYSQIVNDFQKGDIAEGYSVSREKKESFPLTVTSAQKNPTAFYLCASSTLRDAGRSYEQYFGPGTRLTVT.

The chain links TRBV6-5 to TRBJ1-2; 11 bases are a match to TRBD1. J was trimmed by 2 bases and V by 8 bases; bases with no gene match: 7. The CDR3 runs 15 residues. Germline-derived CDR1 and CDR2 are MNHEY and SVGAGI. As DNA, the CDR3 is TGTGCCAGCGGACGGACAGGGGGCGCGAACTATGGCTACACCTTC. This sequence encodes CASGRTGGANYGYTF.

The chain uses TRBV6-5 and TRBJ1-1; D possibly corresponds to TRBD1 (6 bases). The CDR3 loop spans 14 amino acids. The germline CDR1 and CDR2 sequences are MNHEY and SVGAGI. Trimming took 7 bases from V and 3 from J, leaving 15 bases between them. This CDR3 is CASTQGQIYTEAFF. The CDR3 DNA follows: TGTGCCAGCACCCAAGGACAGATTTACACTGAAGCTTTCTTT.

This chain links TRBV7-2 with TRBJ2-5, with TRBD2 matching 10 bases. Germline assignment: CDR1 SGHTA and CDR2 FQGNSA. This CDR3 contains 14 residues. The J segment lost 5 bases and the V segment lost 6 bases, leaving 6 bases of the junction unmatched. In nucleotides, the CDR3 is TGTGCCAGCAGGGGTAGCGGGAGGCTCGAGACCCAGTACTTC. Its protein product is CASRGSGRLETQYF.

The V gene is TRBV18, the J gene TRBJ1-3; TRBD1 agrees at 8 bases. Per the germline V gene, CDR1 is KGHSH and CDR2 is LQKENI. The CDR3 contains 14 residues. J gave up 3 bases and V 6 bases, and 4 bases lay outside the gene matches. In nucleotides, the CDR3 is TGTGCCAGCTCGGGACAGGTCGGTGGAAACACCATATATTTT. Translating gives CASSGQVGGNTIYF. Full variable domain (remainder filled in from reference TRBV18 and TRBJ1-3): NAGVMQNPRHLVRRRGQEARLRCSPMKGHSHVYWYRQLPEEGLKFMVYLQKENIIDESGMPKERFSAEFPKEGPSILRIQQVVRGDSAAYFCASSGQVGGNTIYFGEGSWLTVV.

The rearrangement joins TRBV7-3 to TRBJ2-7; possible D gene TRBD1, 6 bases. In germline, CDR1 is SGHTA, CDR2 FQGTGA. This CDR3 is 13 amino acids long. V lost 5 bases, J lost 0 bases, and 8 bases lay in between. This CDR3 is CASSPTGSYEQYF. The CDR3 nucleotides read TGTGCCAGCAGCCCGACAGGCTCCTACGAGCAGTACTTC.

This sequence joins TRBV18 and TRBJ1-2; 11 nucleotides align to TRBD1. Germline values: CDR1 KGHSH, CDR2 LQKENI. The CDR3 runs to 15 residues. V gave up 3 bases and J gave up 4 bases; unmatched junction bases: 4. CDR3 sequence reads: CASSPRDRGSYGYTF. Here the CDR3 DNA reads TGTGCCAGCTCACCTCGGGACAGGGGGTCCTATGGCTACACCTTC.

The V and J genes are TRBV30 and TRBJ2-1; TRBD2 matches 11 bases. The V and J ends lost 1 base and 6 bases, in that order; junction bases with no gene match: 2. Germline values: CDR1 GTSNPN, CDR2 SVGIG (reference sequence). CDR3 length equals 14 residues. CDR3 residues: CAWSELAGVNEQFF. As DNA, the CDR3 is TGTGCCTGGAGTGAACTAGCGGGAGTCAATGAGCAGTTCTTC.

The genes are TRBV19 and TRBJ1-5; D may be TRBD1 (6 bases). CDR3 size: 16 residues. V was shortened by 5 bases and J by 7 bases, with 21 bases between the two germline ends. Germline CDR1 reads LNHDA; CDR2 reads SQIVND (reference sequence). The CDR3 loop reads CASSLSGTRPEQPQHF. In DNA, the CDR3 is TGTGCCAGTAGTCTCTCGGGGACAAGGCCGGAGCAGCCCCAGCATTTT.

The V gene is TRBV27, the J gene TRBJ1-5; D is possibly TRBD1 (6 bases). Trimming took 0 bases from V and 7 from J, leaving 13 bases between them. The V gene's germline CDR1 is MNHEY and CDR2 SMNVEV (reference sequence). The CDR3 has 15 residues. This chain's CDR3 is CASSLSRGGSQPQHF. The DNA for the CDR3 is TGTGCCAGCAGTTTATCCAGGGGAGGGTCCCAGCCCCAGCATTTT.

The CDR3 region has the DNA TGTGCCAGCTCACCTCTCGACCAGGGGACTGGGGCCAACGTCCTGACTTTC. Protein sequence: CASSPLDQGTGANVLTF. This rearrangement joins TRBV18 to TRBJ2-6; a weak D match, TRBD1 (6 bases). CDR3 size: 17 residues. Trimming cost V 3 bases and J 2 bases, with 14 bases left between them. The germline V gene encodes CDR1 KGHSH and CDR2 LQKENI.

V is TRBV7-9 and J is TRBJ2-1; TRBD1 matches 9 bases. V shed 5 bases and J 3 bases; nucleotides not matched to a gene: 8. Per the germline V gene, CDR1 is SEHNR and CDR2 is FQNEAQ (reference sequence). CDR3 size: 16 residues. CDR3 sequence: CASSGHTGGGYNEQFF. CDR3 DNA sequence: TGTGCCAGCAGCGGACACACAGGGGGCGGCTACAATGAGCAGTTCTTC.

The V call is TRBV29-1, the J call TRBJ2-5; TRBD1 agrees at 12 bases. Germline CDR1 SQVTM, CDR2 ANQGSEA. After removal of 4 bases from V and 2 bases from J, the junction contained 5 bases not matched to a gene. This CDR3 has 15 residues. The CDR3: CSVVGTGGWQETQYF. DNA for the CDR3: TGCAGCGTTGTCGGGACAGGGGGCTGGCAAGAGACCCAGTACTTC.

For the CDR3, the DNA is TGTGCCAGCAGTTTAGAGGGGGCAACTAATGAAAAACTGTTTTTT. Protein: CASSLEGATNEKLFF. V gene TRBV27 combines with J gene TRBJ1-4; perhaps TRBD1 as D (6 bases). V lost 2 bases and J lost 0, with 7 bases in between. The germline CDR1 and CDR2 sequences are MNHEY and SMNVEV (reference sequence). There are 15 residues in the CDR3.

This clone was counted a single time. This sequence joins TRBV7-9 and TRBJ1-2; maybe TRBD1 (6 bases). Per germline, CDR1 SEHNR and CDR2 FQNEAQ (reference sequence). The CDR3 has 12 amino acids. CDR3 region: CVPSRTVYGYTF. The CDR3 DNA sequence: TGTGTACCATCCCGGACAGTCTATGGCTACACCTTC.

This clone was seen just once. This chain links TRBV30 with TRBJ2-2; maybe TRBD1 (6 bases). The V and J ends lost 0 bases and 7 bases respectively, with 18 bases between them. The CDR3 consists of 16 residues. Germline CDR1 GTSNPN, CDR2 SVGIG (reference sequence). CDR3 nucleotides: TGTGCCTGGAGTGTAGGGGGTCCAGGAGGTGGCGGGGAGCTGTTTTTT. Protein product: CAWSVGGPGGGGELFF. The whole variable domain, filled in from reference TRBV30 and TRBJ2-2, reads SQTIHQWPATLVQPVGSPLSLECTVEGTSNPNLYWYRQAAGRGLQLLFYSVGIGQISSEVPQNLSASRPQDRQFILSSKKLLLSDSGFYLCAWSVGGPGGGGELFFGEGSRLTVL.

The chain carries TRBV5-1 and TRBJ2-2, with D possibly matching TRBD2 (6 bases). Trimming took off 4 bases at V and 0 bases at J, with 10 bases between the two ends. CDR1 is SGHRS, CDR2 YFSETQ, per germline. The CDR3 totals 15 residues. CDR3 DNA sequence: TGCGCCAGCAGCCCCGGGAGCGCGAACACCGGGGAGCTGTTTTTT. As protein: CASSPGSANTGELFF.

V is TRBV7-9 and J is TRBJ2-3; TRBD1 might be the D (5 bases). The germline V gene encodes CDR1 SEHNR and CDR2 FQNEAQ (reference sequence). This CDR3 has 14 residues. V lost 1 base and J lost 5, with 10 bases in between. The DNA for the CDR3 is TGTGCCAGCAGCTTAGGGCAGGGTGGAGATACGCAGTATTTT. Translation gives CASSLGQGGDTQYF. Using reference TRBV7-9 and TRBJ2-3 for the parts outside the CDR3, the full variable domain is DTGVSQNPRHKITKRGQNVTFRCDPISEHNRLYWYRQTLGQGPEFLTYFQNEAQLEKSRLLSDRFSAERPKGSFSTLEIQRTEQGDSAMYLCASSLGQGGDTQYFGPGTRLTVL.